This TCR beta chain appears in the sequencing data of a study of cytomegalovirus exposure and HLA in healthy donors. Regarding the study as a whole: Despite most TCR sequences being rare, some public TCRs occurred in many donors. The tendency of first-cohort TCR clusters to co-occur in the 120 or so validation repertoires was the finding of a later analysis. In vitro, a few CMV-associated chains proved specific for CMV antigens.

TCRdb keeps only in-frame clones here, not all; method: immunoSEQ multiplex PCR. The data hold about 110,000 clones, with 95% observed a single time. Turning to this clone: The antigen remains unidentified.

Material: PBMCs. The sequence derives from a woman between 18 and 30 years old in good health and CMV-seronegative.

This CDR3 reads CASSLGGTGGHGYTF. The CDR3 DNA reads TGTGCCAGCAGTTTAGGTGGGACAGGGGGCCATGGCTACACCTTC. The chain employs TRBV28 and TRBJ1-2, with 12 nucleotides matching TRBD1. The length of the CDR3 is 15 residues. Trimming removed 2 bases from V and 6 bases from J; junction bases left unmatched: 4. Germline V gene data show CDR1 as MDHEN and CDR2 as SYDVKM.